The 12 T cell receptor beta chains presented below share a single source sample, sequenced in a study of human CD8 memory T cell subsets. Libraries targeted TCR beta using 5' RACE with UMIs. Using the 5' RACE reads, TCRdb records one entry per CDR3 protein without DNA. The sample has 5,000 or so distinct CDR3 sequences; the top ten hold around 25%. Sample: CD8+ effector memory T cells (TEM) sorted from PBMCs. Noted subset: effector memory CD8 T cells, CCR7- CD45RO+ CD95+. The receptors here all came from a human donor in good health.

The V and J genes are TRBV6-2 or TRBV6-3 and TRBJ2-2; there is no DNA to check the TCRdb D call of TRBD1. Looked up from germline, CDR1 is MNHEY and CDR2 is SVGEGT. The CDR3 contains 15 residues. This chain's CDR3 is CASSMQGPNTGELFF.

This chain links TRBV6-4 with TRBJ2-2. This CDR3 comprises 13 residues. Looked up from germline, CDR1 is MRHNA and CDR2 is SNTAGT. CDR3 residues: CASSPTSTGELFF.

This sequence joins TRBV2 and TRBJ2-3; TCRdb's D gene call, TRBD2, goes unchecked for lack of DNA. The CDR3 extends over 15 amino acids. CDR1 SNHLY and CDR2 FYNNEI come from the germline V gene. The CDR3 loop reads CASKNSGGATDTQYF.

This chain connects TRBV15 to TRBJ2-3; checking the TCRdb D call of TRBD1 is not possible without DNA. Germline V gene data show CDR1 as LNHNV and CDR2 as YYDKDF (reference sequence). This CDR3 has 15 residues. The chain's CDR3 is CATNPGQGSTDTQYF.

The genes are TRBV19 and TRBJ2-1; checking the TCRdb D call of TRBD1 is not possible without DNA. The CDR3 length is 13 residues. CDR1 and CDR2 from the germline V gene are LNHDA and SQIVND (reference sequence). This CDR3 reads CASSNQGWDEQFF.

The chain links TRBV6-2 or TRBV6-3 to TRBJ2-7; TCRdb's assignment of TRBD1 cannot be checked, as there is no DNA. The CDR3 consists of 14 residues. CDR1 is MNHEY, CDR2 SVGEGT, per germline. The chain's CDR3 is CASSSGTDPSEQYF.

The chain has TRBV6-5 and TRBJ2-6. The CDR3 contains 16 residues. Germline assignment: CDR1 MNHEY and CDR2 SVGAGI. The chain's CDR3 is CASSYSSPGGANVLTF.

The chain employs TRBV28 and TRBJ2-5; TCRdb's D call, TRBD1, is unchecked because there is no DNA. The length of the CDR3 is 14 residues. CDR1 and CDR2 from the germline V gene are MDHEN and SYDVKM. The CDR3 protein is CASSPPGALETQYF.

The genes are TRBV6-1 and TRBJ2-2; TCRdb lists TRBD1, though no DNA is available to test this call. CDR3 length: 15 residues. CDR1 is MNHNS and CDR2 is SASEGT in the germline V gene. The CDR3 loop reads CASSARGPDTGELFF.

CDR3: CASSDSQGSTDTQYF. V gene TRBV6-4 combines with J gene TRBJ2-3; TCRdb's D call, TRBD2, is unchecked because there is no DNA. The germline CDR1 and CDR2 sequences are MRHNA and SNTAGT. The CDR3 length is 15 residues.

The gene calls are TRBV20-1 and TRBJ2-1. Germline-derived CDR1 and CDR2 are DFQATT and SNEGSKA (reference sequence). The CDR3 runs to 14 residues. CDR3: CSARELVGINEQFF.

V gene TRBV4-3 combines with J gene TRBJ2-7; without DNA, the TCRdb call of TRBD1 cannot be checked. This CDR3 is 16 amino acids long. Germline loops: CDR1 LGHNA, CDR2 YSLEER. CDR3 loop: CASSQEGGEPTYEQYF.